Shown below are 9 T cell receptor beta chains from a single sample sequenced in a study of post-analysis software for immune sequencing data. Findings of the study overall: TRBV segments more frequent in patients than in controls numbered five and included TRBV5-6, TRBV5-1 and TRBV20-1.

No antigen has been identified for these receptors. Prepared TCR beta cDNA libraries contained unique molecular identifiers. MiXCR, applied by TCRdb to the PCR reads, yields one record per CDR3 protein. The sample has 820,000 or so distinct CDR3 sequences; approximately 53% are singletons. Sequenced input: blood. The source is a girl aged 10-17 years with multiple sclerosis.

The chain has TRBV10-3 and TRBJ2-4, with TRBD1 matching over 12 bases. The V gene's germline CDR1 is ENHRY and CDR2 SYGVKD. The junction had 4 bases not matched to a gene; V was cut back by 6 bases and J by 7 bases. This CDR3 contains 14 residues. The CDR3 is CAIRAGTGGNIQYF. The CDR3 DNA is TGTGCCATCAGAGCCGGGACAGGGGGCAACATTCAGTACTTC.

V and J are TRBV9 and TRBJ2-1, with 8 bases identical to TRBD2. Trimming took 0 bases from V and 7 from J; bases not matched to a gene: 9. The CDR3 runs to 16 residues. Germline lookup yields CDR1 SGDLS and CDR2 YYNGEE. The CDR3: CASSVGREGLVNEQFF. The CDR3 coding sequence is TGTGCCAGCAGCGTAGGTCGGGAGGGCCTGGTAAATGAGCAGTTCTTC.

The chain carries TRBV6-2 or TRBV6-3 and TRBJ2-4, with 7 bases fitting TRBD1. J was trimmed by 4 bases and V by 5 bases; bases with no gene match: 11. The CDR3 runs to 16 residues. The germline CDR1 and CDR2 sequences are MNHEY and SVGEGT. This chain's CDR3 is CASSRQGPKGKNIQYF. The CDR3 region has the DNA TGTGCCAGCAGTCGACAGGGCCCGAAGGGTAAAAACATTCAGTACTTC.

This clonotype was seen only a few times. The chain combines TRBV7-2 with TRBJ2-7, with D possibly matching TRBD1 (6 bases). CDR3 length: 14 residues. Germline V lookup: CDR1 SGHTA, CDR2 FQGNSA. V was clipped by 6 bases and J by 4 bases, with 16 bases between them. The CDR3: CASSISVRGYEQYF. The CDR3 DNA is TGTGCCAGCAGTATTAGCGTAAGGGGGTACGAGCAGTACTTC. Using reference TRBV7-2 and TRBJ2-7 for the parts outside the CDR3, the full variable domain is GAGVSQSPSNKVTEKGKDVELRCDPISGHTALYWYRQSLGQGLEFLIYFQGNSAPDKSGLPSDRFSAERTGGSVSTLTIQRTQQEDSAVYLCASSISVRGYEQYFGPGTRLTVT.

The CDR3 DNA reads as TGTGCCAGCAGCTTAGGCCTAGCGGGAGTGTCCGAGCAGTACTTC. Translated, it gives CASSLGLAGVSEQYF. J is TRBJ2-4 and V is TRBV7-6; the match to TRBD2 covers 10 bases. The DNA end is a closer match to TRBJ2-7, so the J assignment may be wrong. CDR1 SGHVS and CDR2 FNYEAQ come from the germline V gene. The CDR3 has 15 residues.

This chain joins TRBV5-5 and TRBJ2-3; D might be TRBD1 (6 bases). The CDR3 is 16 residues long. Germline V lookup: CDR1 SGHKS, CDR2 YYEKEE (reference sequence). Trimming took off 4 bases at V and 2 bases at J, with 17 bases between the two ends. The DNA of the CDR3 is TGTGCCAGCAGCCGATTGGACAGAGACTCCACAGATACGCAGTATTTT. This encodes CASSRLDRDSTDTQYF. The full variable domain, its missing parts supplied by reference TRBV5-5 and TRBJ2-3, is DAGVTQSPTHLIKTRGQQVTLRCSPISGHKSVSWYQQVLGQGPQFIFQYYEKEERGRGNFPDRFSARQFPNYSSELNVNALLLGDSALYLCASSRLDRDSTDTQYFGPGTRLTVL.

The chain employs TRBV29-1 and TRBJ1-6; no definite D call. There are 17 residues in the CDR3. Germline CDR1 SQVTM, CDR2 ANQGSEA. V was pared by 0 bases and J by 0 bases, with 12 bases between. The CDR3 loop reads CSVEDSLGSSYNSPLHF. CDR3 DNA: TGCAGCGTTGAAGACTCTTTGGGATCCTCCTATAATTCACCCCTCCACTTT. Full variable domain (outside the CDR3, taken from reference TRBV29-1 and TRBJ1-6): SAVISQKPSRDICQRGTSLTIQCQVDSQVTMMFWYRQQPGQSLTLIATANQGSEATYESGFVIDKFPISRPNLTFSTLTVSNMSPEDSSIYLCSVEDSLGSSYNSPLHFGNGTRLTVT.

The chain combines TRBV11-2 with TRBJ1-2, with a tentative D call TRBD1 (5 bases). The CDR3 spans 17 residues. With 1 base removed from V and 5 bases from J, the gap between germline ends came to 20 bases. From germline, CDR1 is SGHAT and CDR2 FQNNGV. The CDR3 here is CASSLGPGRGGLYGYTF. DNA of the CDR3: TGTGCCAGCAGCTTAGGACCGGGGCGCGGAGGGTTATATGGCTACACCTTC.

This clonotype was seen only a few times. CDR3 protein: CASGFYEQYF. CDR3 nucleotide sequence: TGTGCCAGCGGGTTCTACGAGCAGTACTTC. The V gene is TRBV12-3 or TRBV12-4, the J gene TRBJ2-7, with no clear D. The CDR3 is made up of 10 amino acids. V was cut by 8 bases and J by 3 bases, with 5 bases left in between.